Listed here is a single T cell receptor beta chain. Antigen specificity is unknown. The entry originates in a study of T cell responses to AZD1222 COVID-19 vaccine. Study results and caveats: Following two doses of AZD1222, Spike-specific TCR breadth and depth rose. Seropositivity was recorded at baseline in only 5 or 6 AZD1222 recipients.

Clones were read by immunoSEQ multiplex PCR, and TCRdb kept only the in-frame ones, dropping some. The profile covers some 130,000 clones, with 93% appearing a single time and under 3.5% taken by the ten largest. This CDR3 contains 14 residues. In germline, CDR1 is SGHRS, CDR2 YFSETQ. The ends were cut back, 3 bases at V and 2 bases at J, with 11 bases in the middle. The TCR was taken from an adult in good health. The V call is TRBV5-1, the J call TRBJ2-5; weak D call: TRBD1 (6 bases). This material consisted of peripheral blood, taken on day 0 of AZD1222 vaccination. The CDR3 here is CASSSGQIQETQYF. CDR3 DNA: TGCGCCAGCAGCTCCGGACAGATACAAGAGACCCAGTACTTC. The variable domain in full, completed from reference TRBV5-1 and TRBJ2-5, reads KAGVTQTPRYLIKTRGQQVTLSCSPISGHRSVSWYQQTPGQGLQFLFEYFSETQRNKGNFPGRFSGRQFSNSRSEMNVSTLELGDSALYLCASSSGQIQETQYFGPGTRLLVL.